The following is a TCR beta chain sequence with its context. These data come from a study of blood T cell repertoires in COVID-19. The overall study: Material from acute and convalescent COVID-19 was sourced from the United States, Italy and Spain. Sources were T cells, B-cell-depleted T cells, or PBMCs; the material itself was cDNA or gDNA.

Using immunoSEQ multiplex PCR, the repertoire was profiled, and TCRdb retains in-frame clones only, with some absent. The data contain under 35,000 clones, 85% of them seen just once; the ten biggest clones take up about 16%. In germline, CDR1 is SGHKS, CDR2 YYEKEE (reference sequence). The CDR3 runs to 16 residues. V lost 0 bases and J lost 3, with 12 bases in between. Sequenced material: peripheral blood. The source of this sequence is a woman aged 55-70 years with active COVID-19. This chain connects TRBV5-5 to TRBJ2-2; D uncertain. The CDR3 coding sequence is TGTGCCAGCAGCTTGGCTGGAGCCGGATACACCGGGGAGCTGTTTTTT. Its translation is CASSLAGAGYTGELFF.